The sequence of this T cell receptor (beta chain) was determined in a study of naive and memory T cell subsets. Study-wide results and caveats: In CD4 and CD8 cells, diversity dropped from naive through EMRA. Especially in CD8 cells, naive repertoires contained a few larger clonotypes, possibly CD45RA-re-expressing memory cells.

For this clonotype: The antigen is undetermined.

CDR1 and CDR2 (germline): SEHNR, FQNEAQ (reference sequence). V gave up 5 bases and J gave up 8 bases; unmatched junction bases: 8. The CDR3 extends over 16 amino acids. Both TRBC1 and TRBC2 were covered by a beta constant-region primer of two equimolar oligonucleotides. Nested alpha and beta constant-region primers with the SP2 primer drove four PCR rounds on ligated cDNA. TCRdb used MiXCR to reprocess the UMI-ligation and nested PCR reads, holding one entry per CDR3 protein. The data contain tens of thousands of distinct CDR3 sequences, around 11% of them singletons. The sequence derives from a human donor in good health. The gene calls are TRBV7-9 and TRBJ2-1; 14 nucleotides align to TRBD2. The source material was naive CD4+ T cells from blood. This CDR3 is CASSPMTSGGGYEQFF. The CDR3, as DNA: TGTGCCAGCAGCCCCATGACTAGCGGGGGGGGCTATGAGCAGTTCTTC.